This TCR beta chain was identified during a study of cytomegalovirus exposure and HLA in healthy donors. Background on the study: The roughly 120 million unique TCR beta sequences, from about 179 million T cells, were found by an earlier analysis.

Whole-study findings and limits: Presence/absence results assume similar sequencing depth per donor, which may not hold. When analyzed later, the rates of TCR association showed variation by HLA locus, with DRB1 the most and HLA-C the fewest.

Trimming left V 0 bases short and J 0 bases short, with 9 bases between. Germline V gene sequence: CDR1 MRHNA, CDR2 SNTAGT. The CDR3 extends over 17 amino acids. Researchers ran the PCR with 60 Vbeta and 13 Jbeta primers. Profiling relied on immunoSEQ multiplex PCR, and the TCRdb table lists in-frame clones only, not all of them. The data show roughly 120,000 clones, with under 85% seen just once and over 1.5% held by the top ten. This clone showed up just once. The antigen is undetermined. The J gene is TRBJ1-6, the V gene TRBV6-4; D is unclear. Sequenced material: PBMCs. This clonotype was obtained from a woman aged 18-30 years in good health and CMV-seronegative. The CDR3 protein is CASSDSSPGSYNSPLHF. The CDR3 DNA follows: TGTGCCAGCAGTGACTCATCTCCCGGCTCCTATAATTCACCCCTCCACTTT.